This T cell receptor beta chain emerged from a study of T cell responses to AZD1222 COVID-19 vaccine. Study-wide results and limits: Possibly, clonal diversity was underestimated; donors were largely white British and included more females. Two doses of AZD1222 preceded a rise in Spike-specific TCR breadth and depth. The span of vaccine-associated CD4 TCRs extended across spike, with dominance at 160-218 and 743-854. Only a handful of AZD1222 recipients, several in all, had baseline seropositivity.

As concerns this clone: Its target is not known.

This table comes from immunoSEQ multiplex PCR, and its TCRdb copy is limited to in-frame clones, with some not included. The sample holds some 81,000 clones; 70% to 90% are singletons and the top ten take 3.4%. This CDR3 region has 14 residues. With V trimmed by 6 bases and J by 3 bases, 7 bases remained unmatched. Per germline, CDR1 MDHEN and CDR2 SYDVKM. The V and J genes are TRBV28 and TRBJ2-7, with 8 positions matching TRBD2. The clonotype was recovered from an adult who received the AZD1222 COVID-19 vaccine. The sequencing used peripheral blood, collected 28 days after the second AZD1222 dose. The CDR3 reads CASSLGGARYEQYF. As DNA, the CDR3 is TGTGCCAGCAGCCTCGGGGGGGCTCGCTACGAGCAGTACTTC.